The 21 T cell receptor beta chains presented below share a single source sample, sequenced in a study of blood T cell repertoires in COVID-19. Clones were read by immunoSEQ multiplex PCR, and TCRdb kept only the in-frame ones, dropping some. There are 300,000 to 400,000 clones in the sample; 86% occur only once, and about 7% lies in the top ten. The sample taken for sequencing was peripheral blood. These receptors all come from a woman aged 55-75 years with COVID-19, enrolled during active disease.

This chain connects TRBV4-3 to TRBJ2-5; 7 bases are a match to TRBD1. V was clipped by 4 bases and J by 1 base; unmatched bases: 3. Germline V gene lookup returns CDR1 LGHNA and CDR2 YSLEER. This CDR3 region has 14 residues. The CDR3 sequence is CASSLRDSQETQYF. CDR3 nucleotides: TGCGCCAGCAGCCTCCGGGACAGCCAAGAGACCCAGTACTTC.

The sample holds one count of this clone. The chain has TRBV4-2 and TRBJ2-5, with 10 nucleotides matching TRBD2. The junction had 11 bases not matched to a gene; V was cut back by 2 bases and J by 2 bases. The CDR3 contains 18 residues. Germline lookup yields CDR1 LGHNA and CDR2 YNFKEQ. The CDR3 DNA reads as TGTGCCAGCAGCCAACGCGGCACCGCTAGCGGGGGTCAAGAGACCCAGTACTTC. Amino acids: CASSQRGTASGGQETQYF.

The J gene is TRBJ1-3, the V gene TRBV28, with D unclear. V gave up 7 bases and J gave up 0 bases, with 10 bases separating them. This CDR3 has 14 residues. Germline lookup yields CDR1 MDHEN and CDR2 SYDVKM. The CDR3: CASTLGSSGNTIYF. The CDR3 DNA reads TGTGCCAGCACCCTGGGGAGCTCTGGAAACACCATATATTTT.

The V and J genes are TRBV6-4 and TRBJ2-3, with D possibly being TRBD1 (6 bases). This CDR3 has 13 residues. V lost 5 bases, J lost 0 bases, and 6 bases lay in between. Germline loops: CDR1 MRHNA, CDR2 SNTAGT. The CDR3 nucleotides are TGTGCCAGCAGTACAGGGAGCACAGATACGCAGTATTTT. Translated, it gives CASSTGSTDTQYF.

The rearrangement links TRBV12-3 or TRBV12-4 to TRBJ1-1; D uncertain. V lost 6 bases to trimming and J lost 6 bases, with 11 bases between them. This CDR3 contains 12 residues. CDR3 sequence reads: CASSSRRAEAFF. The CDR3 DNA sequence: TGTGCCAGCAGCAGTCGGAGAGCTGAAGCTTTCTTT.

The rearrangement uses TRBV19 and TRBJ2-2, with D possibly matching TRBD1 (5 bases). This CDR3 region has 16 residues. Trimming stripped 9 bases from V and 7 bases from J, with 24 bases between. Germline V gene sequence: CDR1 LNHDA, CDR2 SQIVND (reference sequence). CDR3 amino acids: CASLPFGQGIGGELFF. CDR3 DNA sequence: TGTGCCAGCCTGCCCTTTGGGCAGGGAATAGGCGGGGAGCTGTTTTTT.

The gene calls are TRBV9 and TRBJ2-3, with a possible D match to TRBD1 (5 bases). Per germline, CDR1 SGDLS and CDR2 YYNGEE. Trimming removed 6 bases from V and 2 bases from J, with 13 bases in between. The CDR3 extends over 14 amino acids. The CDR3 nucleotides read TGTGCCAGCAAAGGGGCGTGGAACACAGATACGCAGTATTTT. This encodes CASKGAWNTDTQYF.

In this sample, this clone turned up once. J is TRBJ2-3 and V is TRBV9; 12 positions agree with TRBD2. Germline loops: CDR1 SGDLS, CDR2 YYNGEE. V lost 0 bases and J lost 2; bases outside the gene matches: 4. This CDR3 is built from 17 residues. CDR3 nucleotides: TGTGCCAGCAGCGTAGGAACTAGCGGGGGGTTCACAGATACGCAGTATTTT. As protein: CASSVGTSGGFTDTQYF.

The chain links TRBV19 to TRBJ2-2; TRBD1 matches 8 bases. Germline trimming cut 3 bases from V and 5 bases from J; bases unmatched to any gene: 8. CDR3 length: 16 residues. Germline CDR1 reads LNHDA; CDR2 reads SQIVND (reference sequence). The CDR3 DNA reads as TGTGCCAGTAGTATCGGGGCAGGGGGCAGGACCGGGGAGCTGTTTTTT. Its translation is CASSIGAGGRTGELFF.

This chain connects TRBV2 to TRBJ2-5, with D maybe TRBD2 (6 bases). Between the trimmed V and J ends, which lost 7 bases and 6 bases, there was a span of 24 bases. CDR1 and CDR2 (germline): SNHLY, FYNNEI. The CDR3 spans 16 residues. The CDR3 DNA is TGTGCCAGCATAGGAGTCGGAGGGCGGGTGAAAAAGACCCAGTACTTC. Its translation: CASIGVGGRVKKTQYF. Together with reference TRBV2 and TRBJ2-5, the CDR3 gives the full variable domain: EPEVTQTPSHQVTQMGQEVILRCVPISNHLYFYWYRQILGQKVEFLVSFYNNEISEKSEIFDDQFSVERPDGSNFTLKIRSTKLEDSAMYFCASIGVGGRVKKTQYFGPGTRLLVL.

The rearrangement uses TRBV9 and TRBJ2-3, with D perhaps matching TRBD2 (6 bases). V was trimmed by 0 bases and J by 5 bases, leaving 13 bases between them. This CDR3 region has 15 residues. In germline, CDR1 is SGDLS, CDR2 YYNGEE. CDR3 protein: CASSVVAQGGDTQYF. The CDR3 DNA reads TGTGCCAGCAGCGTAGTTGCGCAGGGAGGAGATACGCAGTATTTT.

The CDR3 is CATSRDNEVTGANIQYF. CDR3 coding DNA: TGTGCCACCAGCAGAGATAACGAAGTGACAGGGGCGAACATTCAGTACTTC. This sequence joins TRBV15 and TRBJ2-4; 8 nucleotides align to TRBD1. The CDR3 spans 17 residues. Unmatched junction bases numbered 11, after V lost 0 bases and J lost 7 bases. Germline V lookup: CDR1 LNHNV, CDR2 YYDKDF (reference sequence).

The chain uses TRBV19 and TRBJ1-5; no definite D call. The CDR3 spans 15 residues. V shed 7 bases and J shed 4 bases, with 17 bases lying between them. From germline, CDR1 is LNHDA and CDR2 SQIVND (reference sequence). The CDR3 DNA follows: TGTGCCAGTAAGGAGGTAGGGAGAAGGAATCAGCCCCAGCATTTT. Its protein product is CASKEVGRRNQPQHF. The complete variable domain, with remaining parts taken from reference TRBV19 and TRBJ1-5, reads DGGITQSPKYLFRKEGQNVTLSCEQNLNHDAMYWYRQDPGQGLRLIYYSQIVNDFQKGDIAEGYSVSREKKESFPLTVTSAQKNPTAFYLCASKEVGRRNQPQHFGDGTRLSIL.

The chain carries TRBV5-1 and TRBJ2-7; TRBD1 agrees at 7 bases. The CDR3 totals 13 residues. The junction had 7 bases not matched to a gene; V was cut back by 4 bases and J by 6 bases. Germline values: CDR1 SGHRS, CDR2 YFSETQ. The CDR3 is CASSLTGQAEQYF. In nucleotides, the CDR3 is TGCGCCAGCAGCCTGACAGGGCAAGCCGAGCAGTACTTC.

The chain has TRBV4-1 and TRBJ2-7, with 15 bases fitting TRBD2. The V gene's germline CDR1 is MGHRA and CDR2 YSYEKL. The CDR3 runs to 16 residues. V was pared by 4 bases and J by 3 bases, with 4 bases of the junction left unmatched. This CDR3 is CASSLGLAGGLYEQYF. CDR3 nucleotide sequence: TGCGCCAGCAGCCTGGGACTAGCGGGGGGACTCTACGAGCAGTACTTC.

The gene calls are TRBV12-3 or TRBV12-4 and TRBJ2-7, with D maybe TRBD2 (5 bases). Trimming took 6 bases from V and 13 from J, leaving 19 bases between them. The CDR3 contains 12 residues. Here the CDR3 DNA reads TGTGCCAGCAGCCAGAAAGGACTCCGACAATACTTC. Amino acid sequence: CASSQKGLRQYF.

This clone was detected once. The gene calls are TRBV5-1 and TRBJ1-5, with a possible D match to TRBD1 (6 bases). Trimming took off 2 bases at V and 2 bases at J, with 11 bases between the two ends. The germline CDR1 and CDR2 sequences are SGHRS and YFSETQ. The CDR3 has 15 amino acids. In nucleotides, the CDR3 is TGCGCCAGCAGCTTACAGGGCGTGGGCAATCAGCCCCAGCATTTT. Protein: CASSLQGVGNQPQHF.

The V and J genes are TRBV18 and TRBJ1-1; TRBD1 is a possible D gene (6 bases). The CDR3 totals 15 residues. V was trimmed by 3 bases and J by 5 bases, leaving 16 bases between them. Germline values: CDR1 KGHSH, CDR2 LQKENI. In DNA, the CDR3 is TGTGCCAGCTCACCTTCGGGACAAAGGGGGACTGAAGCTTTCTTT. Protein sequence: CASSPSGQRGTEAFF.

Comment on this clone: Other DNA sequences within the sample encode an identical CDR3. This chain connects TRBV9 to TRBJ1-1, with unresolved D. V lost 2 bases and J 1 base, leaving 6 bases between the germline ends. The CDR3 consists of 13 residues. From germline, CDR1 is SGDLS and CDR2 YYNGEE. CDR3 amino acids: CASSVSGNTEAFF. The CDR3 DNA sequence: TGTGCCAGCAGCGTTAGTGGGAACACTGAAGCTTTCTTT.

The genes are TRBV6-6 and TRBJ1-1; D unclear. Trimming left V 2 bases short and J 0 bases short, with 10 bases between. This CDR3 contains 15 residues. Germline-derived CDR1 and CDR2 are MNHNY and SVGAGI (reference sequence). CDR3 in DNA: TGTGCCAGCAGTTACGCGGCATCTCTGAACACTGAAGCTTTCTTT. It specifies CASSYAASLNTEAFF.

This sequence joins TRBV7-9 and TRBJ1-5; 8 bases are shared with TRBD1. The CDR3 totals 18 residues. The trim removed 6 bases at V and 0 bases at J, leaving 13 bases unmatched. Germline-derived CDR1 and CDR2 are SEHNR and FQNEAQ (reference sequence). CDR3 coding DNA: TGTGCCAGCAGGCAAAATATATGGGACAGGAGTAGCAATCAGCCCCAGCATTTT. As protein: CASRQNIWDRSSNQPQHF. The whole variable domain, remainder taken from reference TRBV7-9 and TRBJ1-5, is DTGVSQNPRHKITKRGQNVTFRCDPISEHNRLYWYRQTLGQGPEFLTYFQNEAQLEKSRLLSDRFSAERPKGSFSTLEIQRTEQGDSAMYLCASRQNIWDRSSNQPQHFGDGTRLSIL.